This T cell receptor (beta chain) is drawn from a study of blood T cell repertoires in COVID-19. The germline gives CDR1 MNHEY, CDR2 SMNVEV (reference sequence). Trimming took off 2 bases at V and 4 bases at J, with 11 bases between the two ends. The CDR3 has 14 amino acids. The method was immunoSEQ multiplex PCR; TCRdb's version includes in-frame clones alone and lacks a portion of them. The table records 200,000 to 250,000 clones, 75% to 90% of them present only once. The sequencing input was peripheral blood. The chain has TRBV27 and TRBJ1-2; D not certain. The receptor was derived from a man aged 30-40 years with COVID-19, enrolled during active disease. This CDR3 is CASSLAELSYGYTF. The CDR3 DNA sequence: TGTGCCAGCAGTTTAGCTGAGCTTAGCTATGGCTACACCTTC.